The T cell receptor (beta chain) under discussion was sequenced for a study of regulatory T cells in long-lasting Graves disease (dated by TCRdb to about 2021). Regarding the complete study: Newly diagnosed Graves' disease patients had taken antithyroid drugs for less than 3 months. Persistent Graves' disease patients were compared with newly diagnosed Graves' disease patients by peripheral blood TCR sequencing and RNA sequencing. The study was registered as a clinical trial and conducted in China. A total of about 33 samples were covered by TCR sequencing, comprising approximately 13 persistent and around 20 newly diagnosed Graves' disease patients.

Library preparation used multiplex PCR. Data came from an Illumina HiSeq 4000. TCR beta libraries were built with iRepertoire HTBI primers and Arm-PCR amplification of CDR3 regions. Before sequencing, the PCR products went through gel purification. The authors processed their data as follows. Gene usage analysis of CDR3 amino acid clonotypes used the 62 TRBV and fewer than 15 TRBJ segments found across samples. Filtered high-quality paired reads were merged into contigs using COPE and FqMerger. BLAST was used to align contigs to IMGT TRBV, TRBD and TRBJ reference genes, with CDR3 defined following IMGT. Any clonotype with a frequency above 0.1% was classified as a highly expanded clone. Repertoire diversity was measured by Shannon entropy, and V-J evenness by the Gini coefficient. Public clonotypes were defined as clonotypes shared by more than one individual. TCRdb cleaned the public reads at Q25 with fastp, built clones with MiXCR and kept in-frame beta chains. When rows share a CDR3 protein, they turn into one entry using the most common DNA and genes. Here the V and J calls rest on TCRdb's processing, not on the authors' analysis. The table for this sample lists fewer than 350,000 distinct CDR3 sequences; 15% to 20% of them were counted only once. The ten largest clones add up to more than 30% of the sample.

Summary of the overall study and its limitations: The authors noted that the small sample size was a limitation that may lower accuracy. Only the TCR beta chain was sequenced and analyzed. Only peripheral blood was studied, because thyroid tissue, the primary lesion, was inaccessible. Compared with newly diagnosed patients, persistent Graves' disease patients had lower TCR Shannon entropy and fewer highly expanded clones, which suggests clonal expansion. More public clonotypes were shared among persistent patients (roughly 2,700) than among newly diagnosed patients (966). Preferential use of TRBV28, TRBJ1-2 and TRBJ2-5 was observed in persistent disease, whereas TRBV20-1 and TRBJ2-1 were favored in newly diagnosed disease.

As to this clonotype: This receptor's antigen is unknown. One base away there is no much larger clone; base qualities are not given.

The trim is 6 bases for V and 3 bases for J, with a gap of 18 bases between the germline ends. CDR1 and CDR2, per the germline V gene (reference sequence), are DFQATT and SNEGSKA. From the cysteine through the phenylalanine, the CDR3 covers 14 amino acids. Just the 42-base CDR3 DNA is kept, in frame starting at base 1. The time point label, read with the paper, signifies: newly diagnosed GD, antithyroid drugs for less than 3 months. For both TCR sequencing and RNA sequencing, RNA was extracted from PBMCs in TRIzol. The diagnosis of Graves' disease followed American Thyroid Association guidelines. Patients were recruited from an endocrinology department in Xi'an, China. From each patient, about 8.9 milliliters of peripheral blood was collected into an EDTA anticoagulant tube. PBMCs were isolated by Ficoll Paque Plus density gradient separation without further T cell sorting. An Agilent 2100 Bioanalyzer and agarose gel were used to check RNA quality, while a NanoDrop 2000 measured RNA concentration.

The sequence joins TRBV20-1 to TRBJ2-7; the D gene cannot be resolved reliably. The source is a female donor with Graves disease. Material: peripheral blood mononuclear cells (PBMCs), obtained at new diagnosis, from a patient treated with antithyroid drugs. The DNA reads as follows: TGCAGTGCGCTTGCTAAGACTTTCAACTACGAGCAGTACTTC. Its protein reads: CSALAKTFNYEQYF.